This T cell receptor beta chain emerged from a study of T cell clones after liver transplantation. In its sample, this clone was seen a few times. What it binds is not known. Overall study results and limits: Migration into the graft, not deletion, may explain lost graft donor-reactive T cells.

This table comes from immunoSEQ multiplex PCR, and its TCRdb copy is limited to in-frame clones, with some not included. The table shows about 85,000 clones, with over 80% occurring only once. Germline CDR1 KGHSH, CDR2 LQKENI. The CDR3 runs to 16 residues. Trimming cost V 1 base and J 2 bases; bases outside gene matches: 6. Sequenced material: CD4+ T cells from blood, taken 45 to 47 months after liver transplant. This chain uses TRBV18 with TRBJ1-2, with 8 bases aligning to TRBD1. The receptor was isolated from a human patient who received a liver transplant. Some T cells may trace back to the graft donor. Here the CDR3 reads CASSPRWDRKNYGYTF. The CDR3, as DNA: TGTGCCAGCTCACCACGTTGGGACAGGAAGAACTATGGCTACACCTTC.